A single sample is the source of the 10 T cell receptor beta chains below, sequenced in a study of T cells in Graves' hyperthyroidism and ophthalmopathy. TCR beta CDR3 region amplification was performed from RNA transcripts. First-round RT-PCR targeting the TCR CDR3 was performed with the HTBI primer set. TCRdb itself ran the multiplex PCR reads through MiXCR, one entry per CDR3 protein. The sample has under 750,000 distinct CDR3 sequences, around a sixth seen once. Sample: blood. These TCRs come from a woman aged 45-65 years with Graves' hyperthyroidism that later progressed to Graves' ophthalmopathy.

This clonotype was recorded only once. Sequence at one end of the junction differs from germline and may be a read error. This chain connects TRBV15 to TRBJ1-6; TRBD1 agrees at 7 bases. The CDR3 has 14 residues. Per the germline V gene, CDR1 is LNHNV and CDR2 is YYDKDF (reference sequence). The CDR3: CATSSDRAISPVHF. The CDR3 DNA sequence: TGTGCCACCAGCAGCGACAGGGCGATTTCACCCGTCCACTTT. The whole variable domain, remainder taken from reference TRBV15 and TRBJ1-6, is DAMVIQNPRYQVTQFGKPVTLSCSQTLNHNVMYWYQQKSSQAPKLLFHYYDKDFNNEADTPDNFQSRRPNTSFCFLDIRSPGLGDTAMYLCATSSDRAISPVHFGNGTRLTVT.

This clonotype appeared many times. The genes are TRBV28 and TRBJ2-2, with D maybe TRBD1 (6 bases). CDR1 and CDR2 (germline): MDHEN, SYDVKM. This CDR3 is built from 16 residues. V lost 4 bases to trimming and J lost 1 base, with 13 bases between them. CDR3 region: CASSSEDRLNTGELFF. CDR3 nucleotides: TGTGCCAGCAGTTCTGAGGACAGACTGAACACCGGGGAGCTGTTTTTT.

The chain uses TRBV15 and TRBJ1-4; no firm D call. Trimming cost V 2 bases and J 4 bases, with 5 bases left between them. Germline V CDR1 and CDR2: LNHNV, YYDKDF (reference sequence). This CDR3 spans 13 amino acids. CDR3 in amino acids: CATSRILNEKLFF. In nucleotides, the CDR3 is TGTGCCACCAGCAGAATCCTTAATGAAAAACTGTTTTTT. Full variable domain (outside the CDR3, taken from reference TRBV15 and TRBJ1-4): DAMVIQNPRYQVTQFGKPVTLSCSQTLNHNVMYWYQQKSSQAPKLLFHYYDKDFNNEADTPDNFQSRRPNTSFCFLDIRSPGLGDTAMYLCATSRILNEKLFFGSGTQLSVL.

The sample holds many counts of this clonotype. Mismatch with germline at one junction end may stem from a read error. The genes are TRBV5-1 and TRBJ1-5, with a possible D match to TRBD1 (6 bases). The V gene's germline CDR1 is SGHRS and CDR2 YFSETQ. The CDR3 runs 15 residues. In DNA, the CDR3 is TGTGCCAGCAGCTTGGGTTCAGGGGGCAATCAGCCCCAGCATTTT. Translating gives CASSLGSGGNQPQHF.

This clonotype was picked up a small number of times. CDR3 nucleotide sequence: TGTGCCAGCACCCAGCGTCCGGGACAGGGCGGATACGAGCAGTACTTC. Protein: CASTQRPGQGGYEQYF. The J gene is TRBJ2-7, the V gene TRBV6-1; the match to TRBD1 covers 9 bases. V lost 7 bases and J lost 4; bases outside the gene matches: 14. The CDR3 contains 16 residues. Germline V gene sequence: CDR1 MNHNS, CDR2 SASEGT.

This clonotype was seen a few times. The chain joins TRBV15 to TRBJ2-1, with D uncertain. Trimming pared 6 bases from V and 0 bases from J, leaving 6 bases between. CDR1 and CDR2 (germline): LNHNV, YYDKDF (reference sequence). The CDR3 loop spans 13 amino acids. CDR3 nucleotide sequence: TGTGCCACCAGTCAGGACTCCTACAATGAGCAGTTCTTC. Amino acids: CATSQDSYNEQFF.

The table lists this clonotype with many counts. The CDR3 here is CAWSEVNYGYTF. The CDR3 nucleotides are TGTGCCTGGAGTGAGGTTAACTATGGCTACACCTTC. This rearrangement joins TRBV30 to TRBJ1-2; D gene uncertain. Germline-derived CDR1 and CDR2 are GTSNPN and SVGIG (reference sequence). The CDR3 is 12 amino acids. V lost 1 base, J lost 1 base, and 4 bases lay in between.

This clonotype showed up just a few times. The chain employs TRBV6-2 or TRBV6-3 and TRBJ2-3; 10 nucleotides align to TRBD2. The CDR3 consists of 16 residues. V lost 0 bases and J lost 5; bases outside the gene matches: 5. Germline V gives CDR1 MNHEY, CDR2 SVGEGT. CDR3 DNA sequence: TGTGCCAGCAGTTACTCGATACCTAGCGGGGGAGATACGCAGTATTTT. Protein: CASSYSIPSGGDTQYF.

This clonotype was picked up a small number of times. The chain combines TRBV3-1 with TRBJ1-6, with D unresolved. The CDR3 spans 16 residues. Trimming removed 4 bases at V and 9 bases at J, with 19 bases between. CDR1 and CDR2 (germline): LGHDT, YNNKEL (reference sequence). The CDR3 spells CASSLEGGSMVSPLHF. The CDR3 nucleotides are TGTGCCAGCAGCCTCGAGGGAGGGTCGATGGTTTCACCCCTCCACTTT.

The rearrangement links TRBV7-9 to TRBJ2-1; 9 bases fit TRBD1. The V segment lost 5 bases and the J segment 7 bases; nucleotides outside the gene matches: 9. From germline, CDR1 is SEHNR and CDR2 FQNEAQ (reference sequence). The CDR3 runs to 15 residues. DNA of the CDR3: TGTGCCAGCAGCACCCGGGACAGGGTATTTAATGAGCAGTTCTTC. Its protein product is CASSTRDRVFNEQFF. The variable domain in full, with the rest retrieved from reference TRBV7-9 and TRBJ2-1, is DTGVSQNPRHKITKRGQNVTFRCDPISEHNRLYWYRQTLGQGPEFLTYFQNEAQLEKSRLLSDRFSAERPKGSFSTLEIQRTEQGDSAMYLCASSTRDRVFNEQFFGPGTRLTVL.